This T cell receptor (beta chain) derives from a study of T cell repertoires in cytomegalovirus infection. Study-wide context: A matching HLA type, together with CMV infection, was signaled by public TCR beta signatures.

This clonotype occurred a few times. Its antigen remains unknown. Study findings and constraints: The ex vivo response showed dominance by HLA-C-restricted CMV-specific TCR beta clonotypes. Cumulative frequency (of public TCR beta family members) identified carriers of CMV plus the relevant HLA.

TCRdb ran MiXCR on the reads and lists one entry per CDR3 protein. Among approximately 500,000 distinct CDR3 sequences listed, around 11% were seen once. CDR1 and CDR2 from the germline V gene are ENHRY and SYGVKD. The CDR3 spans 11 residues. J gave up 12 bases and V 7 bases, and 6 bases lay outside the gene matches. The chain uses TRBV10-3 and TRBJ2-7; 10 bases match TRBD2. This sequence originates from a human donor in good health (CMV status not recorded). Some clones in this sample may be carry-over from other donors' samples. Sequenced input: PBMCs. CDR3 sequence (DNA): TGTGCCATCACGGCTAGCGGGGGCTTGTACTTC. It encodes CAITASGGLYF.